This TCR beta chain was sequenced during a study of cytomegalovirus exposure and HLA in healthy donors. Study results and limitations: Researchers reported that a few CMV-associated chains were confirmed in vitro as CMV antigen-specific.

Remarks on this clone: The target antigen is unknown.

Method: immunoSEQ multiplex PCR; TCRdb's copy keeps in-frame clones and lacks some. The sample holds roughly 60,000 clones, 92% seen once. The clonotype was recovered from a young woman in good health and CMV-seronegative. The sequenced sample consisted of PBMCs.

The CDR3 sequence: CSARTVYEQYF. DNA of the CDR3: TGCAGCGCCCGGACAGTCTACGAGCAGTACTTC. The chain combines TRBV29-1 with TRBJ2-7; TRBD1 might be the D (6 bases). The CDR3 runs to 11 residues. Germline CDR1 reads SQVTM; CDR2 reads ANQGSEA. Trimming took off 7 bases at V and 3 bases at J, with 10 bases between the two ends.